The next 20 T cell receptor beta chains were all read from a single sample in a study of cytomegalovirus exposure and HLA in healthy donors. Sequenced by immunoSEQ multiplex PCR; TCRdb stores in-frame clones only, minus some. Among roughly 350,000 clones listed, 86% were seen once. The sample taken for sequencing was PBMCs. The receptor set was obtained from a woman in her late teens or twenties in good health and CMV-seronegative.

The V gene is TRBV9, the J gene TRBJ2-6; 9 nucleotides align to TRBD2. The ends lost 3 bases at V and 1 base at J; junction bases unmatched: 5. The CDR3 is 17 amino acids. Germline V CDR1 and CDR2: SGDLS, YYNGEE. CDR3 DNA sequence: TGTGCCAGCAGCGGTGTAGCGGGAGAGTCTGGGGCCAACGTCCTGACTTTC. This gives the protein CASSGVAGESGANVLTF.

This clone was seen only a few times. The J gene is TRBJ1-1, the V gene TRBV7-2; 8 bases fit TRBD1. The CDR3 runs to 15 residues. CDR1 SGHTA and CDR2 FQGNSA come from the germline V gene. Trimming cost V 5 bases and J 0 bases; bases outside gene matches: 5. CDR3 sequence: CASSAQGVVNTEAFF. CDR3 nucleotides: TGTGCCAGCAGCGCACAGGGGGTCGTGAACACTGAAGCTTTCTTT.

V and J are TRBV2 and TRBJ2-1, with TRBD2 as a possible D gene (6 bases). The germline V gene encodes CDR1 SNHLY and CDR2 FYNNEI. This CDR3 comprises 13 residues. Trimming stripped 9 bases from V and 8 bases from J, with 17 bases between. The DNA of the CDR3 is TGTGCCAGTTGTACTACTTGGGGGGATGAGCAGTTCTTC. This encodes CASCTTWGDEQFF.

This chain connects TRBV28 to TRBJ2-7, with TRBD1 matching over 7 bases. Trimming at V came to 6 bases and at J to 2 bases, leaving 7 bases not matched to a gene. Germline CDR1 and CDR2: MDHEN and SYDVKM. The CDR3 consists of 14 residues. As DNA, the CDR3 is TGTGCCAGCAGCCCAACGGGACAGACCTACGAGCAGTACTTC. Its translation: CASSPTGQTYEQYF. Using reference TRBV28 and TRBJ2-7 for the parts outside the CDR3, the full variable domain is DVKVTQSSRYLVKRTGEKVFLECVQDMDHENMFWYRQDPGLGLRLIYFSYDVKMKEKGDIPEGYSVSREKKERFSLILESASTNQTSMYLCASSPTGQTYEQYFGPGTRLTVT.

The rearrangement joins TRBV27 to TRBJ2-7; 10 bases match TRBD2. The CDR3 extends over 17 amino acids. Germline lookup yields CDR1 MNHEY and CDR2 SMNVEV (reference sequence). V gave up 0 bases and J gave up 0 bases; unmatched junction bases: 5. In DNA, the CDR3 is TGTGCCAGCAGTTTATCCTCAGGACTAGCGGCCTCCTACGAGCAGTACTTC. Encoded protein: CASSLSSGLAASYEQYF.

This clone showed up just once. The V and J genes are TRBV28 and TRBJ1-4, with 9 bases fitting TRBD1. This CDR3 comprises 14 residues. V gave up 5 bases and J gave up 4 bases; unmatched junction bases: 2. The germline V gene has CDR1 MDHEN and CDR2 SYDVKM. The CDR3 spells CASSGGQGNEKLFF. CDR3 bases: TGTGCCAGCAGTGGGGGACAGGGTAATGAAAAACTGTTTTTT.

This clone was picked up many times. CDR3 residues: CASSLELTGASNYGYTF. CDR3 nucleotides: TGTGCCAGCAGCTTAGAGCTGACAGGAGCTTCTAACTATGGCTACACCTTC. This chain uses TRBV7-9 with TRBJ1-2; TRBD1 might be the D (6 bases). The CDR3 has 17 residues. Trimming pared 1 base from V and 0 bases from J, leaving 15 bases between. Germline V gene sequence: CDR1 SEHNR, CDR2 FQNEAQ (reference sequence).

The genes are TRBV27 and TRBJ2-1, with D perhaps matching TRBD2 (5 bases). CDR1 MNHEY and CDR2 SMNVEV come from the germline V gene (reference sequence). This CDR3 has 15 amino acids. The V and J ends lost 5 bases and 2 bases respectively, with 13 bases between them. The CDR3 DNA is TGTGCCAGCAGTCCCCTAGCCTTGACCTACAATGAGCAGTTCTTC. Its protein is CASSPLALTYNEQFF.

The rearrangement links TRBV16 to TRBJ2-2; no clear D. The CDR3 spans 16 residues. CDR1 KGHSY and CDR2 FQNENV come from the germline V gene. Trimming shortened V by 0 bases and J by 6 bases, and 14 bases separated the two germline ends. CDR3 coding DNA: TGTGCCAGCAGCCAATCGTCGCTAGGTCGCGCCGGGGAGCTGTTTTTT. This codes for CASSQSSLGRAGELFF.

This clone showed up just once. The chain recombines TRBV4-3 with TRBJ2-3; D might be TRBD1 (6 bases). Germline V gene lookup returns CDR1 LGHNA and CDR2 YSLEER. The V end lost 4 bases, the J end lost 2 bases, and 10 bases lay between the germline ends. The CDR3 extends over 14 amino acids. The CDR3 loop is CASSPGQHTDTQYF. The CDR3, as DNA: TGCGCCAGCAGCCCCGGACAGCACACAGATACGCAGTATTTT.

This chain connects TRBV28 to TRBJ1-2, with D possibly being TRBD1 (5 bases). Germline V CDR1 and CDR2: MDHEN, SYDVKM. Trimming shortened V by 3 bases and J by 7 bases, and 18 bases separated the two germline ends. The CDR3 is 15 amino acids. CDR3 sequence reads: CASSFGGLEFFGYTF. CDR3 nucleotide sequence: TGTGCCAGCAGTTTCGGGGGTTTGGAGTTCTTTGGCTACACCTTC.

The J gene is TRBJ2-7, the V gene TRBV14; D is uncertain. The CDR3 length is 14 residues. CDR1 SGHDN and CDR2 FVKESK come from the germline V gene. Trimming shortened V by 1 base and J by 3 bases, and 10 bases separated the two germline ends. As DNA, the CDR3 is TGTGCCAGCAGCCAAGGTCAGAGGCTCTACGAGCAGTACTTC. The encoded protein is CASSQGQRLYEQYF.

The V gene is TRBV4-3, the J gene TRBJ2-7, with TRBD2 matching over 14 bases. The J segment lost 2 bases and the V segment lost 3 bases, leaving 3 bases of the junction unmatched. CDR1 is LGHNA and CDR2 is YSLEER in the germline V gene. This CDR3 spans 16 amino acids. Here the CDR3 reads CASSQGLAGAPYEQYF. The CDR3 bases are TGCGCCAGCAGCCAGGGACTAGCGGGAGCTCCCTACGAGCAGTACTTC.

The chain carries TRBV7-3 and TRBJ1-1; tentatively, D is TRBD1 (5 bases). The germline V gene encodes CDR1 SGHTA and CDR2 FQGTGA. The V and J ends lost 0 bases and 4 bases respectively, with 12 bases between them. This CDR3 has 15 residues. CDR3 nucleotides: TGTGCCAGCAGCTTAACGGGTGGGGCGAGCACTGAAGCTTTCTTT. It codes for CASSLTGGASTEAFF.

The chain recombines TRBV11-2 with TRBJ2-2, with 11 bases lining up with TRBD2. CDR1 is SGHAT, CDR2 FQNNGV, per germline. The V segment lost 5 bases and the J segment 3 bases; nucleotides outside the gene matches: 5. The length of the CDR3 is 16 residues. CDR3 sequence (DNA): TGTGCCAGCAGCCCCCGACTAGCGGGACACACCGGGGAGCTGTTTTTT. This sequence encodes CASSPRLAGHTGELFF.

The V gene is TRBV25-1, the J gene TRBJ1-1; D perhaps matches TRBD1 (6 bases). The CDR3 is made up of 14 amino acids. V dropped 0 bases and J dropped 11 bases, with 16 bases sitting between them. Germline assignment: CDR1 MGHDK and CDR2 SYGVNS. The CDR3 nucleotides are TGTGCCAGCAGTGAATATAGCCAGGGGAGGGAGGCTTTCTTT. Its protein is CASSEYSQGREAFF.

J is TRBJ2-5 and V is TRBV14; D might be TRBD2 (5 bases). Trimming cost V 5 bases and J 5 bases, with 18 bases left between them. This CDR3 region has 15 residues. CDR1 and CDR2 (germline): SGHDN, FVKESK. CDR3 nucleotides: TGTGCCAGCAGCAACCGGGATCCAAGTCCGGAGACCCAGTACTTC. Its translation is CASSNRDPSPETQYF.

The chain links TRBV25-1 to TRBJ2-3, with 10 bases that match TRBD2. The CDR3 spans 15 residues. The V gene's germline CDR1 is MGHDK and CDR2 SYGVNS. The J segment lost 4 bases and the V segment lost 6 bases, leaving 7 bases of the junction unmatched. The DNA of the CDR3 is TGTGCCAGCAGCCTGGGGCTAGCGGGAGCAGATACGCAGTATTTT. Encoded protein: CASSLGLAGADTQYF.

This chain connects TRBV18 to TRBJ1-3, with 7 bases fitting TRBD1. Looked up from germline, CDR1 is KGHSH and CDR2 is LQKENI. V trimming: 3 bases; J trimming: 0 bases; junction bases outside the gene matches: 11. This CDR3 is 18 amino acids long. Written as DNA, the CDR3 is TGTGCCAGCTCACCGGACAGGTCGCGAACCAACTCTGGAAACACCATATATTTT. Translation gives CASSPDRSRTNSGNTIYF. The full variable domain, with the rest looked up from reference TRBV18 and TRBJ1-3, is NAGVMQNPRHLVRRRGQEARLRCSPMKGHSHVYWYRQLPEEGLKFMVYLQKENIIDESGMPKERFSAEFPKEGPSILRIQQVVRGDSAAYFCASSPDRSRTNSGNTIYFGEGSWLTVV.

V and J are TRBV6-5 and TRBJ2-3, with D possibly TRBD1 on 6 matching bases. There are 14 residues in the CDR3. The germline CDR1 and CDR2 sequences are MNHEY and SVGAGI. V was clipped by 8 bases and J by 1 base, with 13 bases between them. The CDR3 loop is CASRGGSGTDTQYF. CDR3 DNA: TGTGCCAGCCGAGGGGGTTCCGGCACAGATACGCAGTATTTT.